The 5 T cell receptor beta chains given below trace back to one sample, sequenced in a study of cytomegalovirus exposure and HLA in healthy donors (dated by TCRdb to about 2017). Library preparation was by the immunoSEQ multiplex PCR assay. The multiplex PCR relied on a mix of 60 forward primers for TCR Vbeta segments and 13 reverse primers for TCR Jbeta segments. TCRdb carries this immuneACCESS record with in-frame sequences only. Its versions omit some clonotypes, under half of them owing to an unresolved V gene in the studies checked, with the rest unexplained. The sample table shows about 60,000 clones, and approximately 71% are seen once. About 35% of the sample is in the top ten clones. The material sequenced was PBMCs. These receptors were obtained from a man in his forties in good health and CMV-seropositive.

The chain combines TRBV19 with TRBJ1-4; the D gene is possibly TRBD1 (6 bases). In germline, CDR1 is LNHDA, CDR2 SQIVND (reference sequence). Trimming shortened V by 4 bases and J by 0 bases, and 9 bases separated the two germline ends. The CDR3 totals 15 residues. The CDR3 spells CASSTSGATNEKLFF. In nucleotides, the CDR3 is TGTGCCAGTAGTACCTCAGGGGCAACTAATGAAAAACTGTTTTTT. The complete variable domain, with remaining parts taken from reference TRBV19 and TRBJ1-4, reads DGGITQSPKYLFRKEGQNVTLSCEQNLNHDAMYWYRQDPGQGLRLIYYSQIVNDFQKGDIAEGYSVSREKKESFPLTVTSAQKNPTAFYLCASSTSGATNEKLFFGSGTQLSVL.

The rearrangement uses TRBV13 and TRBJ1-1; the D is unclear. The ends were cut back, 2 bases at V and 1 base at J, with 14 bases in the middle. CDR3 length: 16 amino acids. Germline V gene lookup returns CDR1 PRHDT and CDR2 FYEKMQ (reference sequence). For the CDR3, the DNA is TGTGCCAGCAGCTTAAATGTGGGCAAATGGAACACTGAAGCTTTCTTT. This gives the protein CASSLNVGKWNTEAFF.

This clone was detected once. J is TRBJ2-5 and V is TRBV11-2, with D possibly being TRBD2 (5 bases). The CDR3 extends over 13 amino acids. Germline loops: CDR1 SGHAT, CDR2 FQNNGV. V shed 6 bases and J shed 5 bases, with 13 bases lying between them. CDR3 loop: CASSWTRVETQYF. In nucleotides, the CDR3 is TGTGCCAGCAGTTGGACGAGGGTCGAGACCCAGTACTTC. Supplemented by reference TRBV11-2 and TRBJ2-5, the full variable domain reads EAGVAQSPRYKIIEKRQSVAFWCNPISGHATLYWYQQILGQGPKLLIQFQNNGVVDDSQLPKDRFSAERLKGVDSTLKIQPAKLEDSAVYLCASSWTRVETQYFGPGTRLLVL.

The V call is TRBV5-1, the J call TRBJ2-7, with TRBD1 as a possible D gene (6 bases). Between the trimmed V and J ends, which lost 4 bases and 5 bases, there was a span of 22 bases. This CDR3 contains 16 residues. Looked up from germline, CDR1 is SGHRS and CDR2 is YFSETQ. CDR3 sequence (DNA): TGCGCCAGCAGCCTGGACATACAGGGTAAATTGGACGAGCAGTACTTC. It codes for CASSLDIQGKLDEQYF.

The genes are TRBV25-1 and TRBJ2-1, with 7 bases aligning to TRBD2. In germline, CDR1 is MGHDK, CDR2 SYGVNS. Trimming at V came to 3 bases and at J to 0 bases, leaving 5 bases not matched to a gene. This CDR3 contains 16 residues. The CDR3, as DNA: TGTGCCAGCAGTGATCGAGCGGGGAGCTCCTACAATGAGCAGTTCTTC. It yields the protein CASSDRAGSSYNEQFF.